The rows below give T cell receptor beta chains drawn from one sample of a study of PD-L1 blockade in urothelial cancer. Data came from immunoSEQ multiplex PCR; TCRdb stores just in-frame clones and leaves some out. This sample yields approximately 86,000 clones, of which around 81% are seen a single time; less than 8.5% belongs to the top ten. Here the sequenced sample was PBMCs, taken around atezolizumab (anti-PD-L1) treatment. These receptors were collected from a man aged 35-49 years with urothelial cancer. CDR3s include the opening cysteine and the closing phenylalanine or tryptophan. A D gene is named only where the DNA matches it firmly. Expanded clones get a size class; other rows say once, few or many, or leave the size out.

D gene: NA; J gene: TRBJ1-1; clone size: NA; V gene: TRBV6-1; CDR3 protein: CASSETAGRVEAFF; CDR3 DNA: TGTGCCAGCAGTGAGACCGCTGGCAGGGTCGAAGCTTTCTTT
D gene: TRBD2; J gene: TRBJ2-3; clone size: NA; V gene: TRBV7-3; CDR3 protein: CASSRSGLGADTQYF; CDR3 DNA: TGTGCCAGCAGCCGTAGCGGGCTGGGGGCAGATACGCAGTATTTT
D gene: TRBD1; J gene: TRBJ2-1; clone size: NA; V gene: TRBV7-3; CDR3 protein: CASSLVGTGINEQFF; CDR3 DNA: TGTGCCAGCAGCTTAGTTGGGACAGGGATCAATGAGCAGTTCTTC
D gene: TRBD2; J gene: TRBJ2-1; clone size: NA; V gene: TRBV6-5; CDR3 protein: CASAFLSGRADEQFF; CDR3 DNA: TGTGCCAGTGCTTTTCTTAGCGGGAGGGCCGATGAGCAGTTCTTC
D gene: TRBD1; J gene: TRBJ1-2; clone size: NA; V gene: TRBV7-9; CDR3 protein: CASTLGGQGARYGYTF; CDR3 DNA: TGTGCCAGCACCTTAGGCGGACAGGGGGCGCGTTATGGCTACACCTTC
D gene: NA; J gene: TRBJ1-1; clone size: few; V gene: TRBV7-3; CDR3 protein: CASSMSKETEAFF; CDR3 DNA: TGTGCCAGCAGTATGAGTAAAGAAACTGAAGCTTTCTTT
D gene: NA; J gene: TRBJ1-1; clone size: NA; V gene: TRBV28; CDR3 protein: CASSTQVLMAFF; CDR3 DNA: TGTGCCAGCAGCACCCAGGTTCTCATGGCTTTCTTT
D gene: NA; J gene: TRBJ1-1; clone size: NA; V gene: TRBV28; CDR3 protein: CASSLQLPTEAFF; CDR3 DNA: TGTGCCAGCAGCCTTCAGTTACCCACTGAAGCTTTCTTT
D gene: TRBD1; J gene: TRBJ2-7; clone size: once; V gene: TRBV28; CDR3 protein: CASSLLGTGHYEQYF; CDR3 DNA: TGTGCCAGCAGCCTCCTCGGGACAGGGCATTACGAGCAGTACTTC
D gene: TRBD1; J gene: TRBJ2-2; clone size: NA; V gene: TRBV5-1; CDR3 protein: CASKTGTNSGELFF; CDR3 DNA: TGCGCCTCAAAGACAGGGACGAACAGCGGGGAGCTGTTTTTT
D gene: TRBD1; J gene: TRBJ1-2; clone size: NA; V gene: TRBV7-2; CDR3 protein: CASRTGGEGNGYTF; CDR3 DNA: TGTGCCAGCAGGACAGGGGGCGAAGGTAATGGCTACACCTTC
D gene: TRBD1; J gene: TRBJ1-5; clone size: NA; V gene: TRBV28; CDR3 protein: CASSLFRDSNSNQPQHF; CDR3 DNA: TGTGCCAGCAGTTTATTCAGGGACAGCAATAGCAATCAGCCCCAGCATTTT
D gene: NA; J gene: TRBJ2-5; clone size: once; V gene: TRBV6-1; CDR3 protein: CASSEAPSLGRRETQYF; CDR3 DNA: TGTGCCAGCAGTGAAGCTCCCTCTTTGGGGCGCCGGGAGACCCAGTACTTC
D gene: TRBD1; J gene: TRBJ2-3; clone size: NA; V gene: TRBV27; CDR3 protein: CASTPGQGGPDTQYF; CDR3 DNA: TGTGCCAGCACTCCGGGACAGGGTGGTCCAGATACGCAGTATTTT
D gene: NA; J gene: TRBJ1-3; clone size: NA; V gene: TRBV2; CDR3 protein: CASSDFSSGNTIYF; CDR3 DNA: TGTGCCAGCAGTGACTTCTCCTCTGGAAACACCATATATTTT
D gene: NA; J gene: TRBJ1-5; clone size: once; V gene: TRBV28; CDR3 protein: CASSLWGRAQPQHF; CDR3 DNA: TGTGCCAGCAGTCTATGGGGGAGGGCTCAGCCCCAGCATTTT
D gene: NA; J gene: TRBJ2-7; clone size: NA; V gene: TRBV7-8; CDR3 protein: CASSLAGRRGVSYEQYF; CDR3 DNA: TGTGCCAGCAGCTTAGCGGGGAGGAGGGGAGTCTCCTACGAGCAGTACTTC
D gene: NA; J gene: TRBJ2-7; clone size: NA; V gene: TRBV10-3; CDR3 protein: CAIISQGLTYEQYF; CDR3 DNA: TGTGCCATCATATCCCAGGGATTGACCTACGAGCAGTACTTC
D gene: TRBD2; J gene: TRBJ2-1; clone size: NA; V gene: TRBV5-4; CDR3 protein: CASSLASGRGNEQFF; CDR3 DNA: TGTGCCAGCAGCTTGGCTAGCGGGAGGGGAAATGAGCAGTTCTTC
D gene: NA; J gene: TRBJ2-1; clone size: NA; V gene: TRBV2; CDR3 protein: CASSARDARSYNEQFF; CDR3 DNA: TGTGCCAGCAGTGCGCGGGACGCCCGCTCCTACAATGAGCAGTTCTTC
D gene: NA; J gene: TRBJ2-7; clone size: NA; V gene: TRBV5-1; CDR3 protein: CASSLHEESYEQYF; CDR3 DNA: TGCGCCAGCAGCTTGCATGAGGAGTCCTACGAGCAGTACTTC
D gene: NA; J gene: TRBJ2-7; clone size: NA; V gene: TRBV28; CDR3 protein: CASSRSTTYEQYF; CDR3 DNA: TGTGCCAGCAGTCGGAGCACCACCTACGAGCAGTACTTC
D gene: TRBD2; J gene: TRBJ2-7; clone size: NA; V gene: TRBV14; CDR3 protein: CASSDGLAGVYEQYF; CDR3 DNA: TGTGCCAGCAGCGATGGACTAGCGGGAGTATACGAGCAGTACTTC
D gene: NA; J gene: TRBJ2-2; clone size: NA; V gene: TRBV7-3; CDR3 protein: CASSLTGGQPLTGELFF; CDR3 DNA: TGTGCCAGCAGCTTAACAGGTGGACAGCCTCTAACCGGGGAGCTGTTTTTT
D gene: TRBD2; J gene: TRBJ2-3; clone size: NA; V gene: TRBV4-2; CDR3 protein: CASSHPPIMGGRRNTQYF; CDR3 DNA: TGTGCCAGCAGCCACCCCCCGATAATGGGCGGGAGACGAAATACGCAGTATTTT
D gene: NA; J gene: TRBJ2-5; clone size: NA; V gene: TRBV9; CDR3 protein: CASSVSTSGETQYF; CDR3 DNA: TGTGCCAGCAGCGTGTCGACTAGTGGAGAGACCCAGTACTTC
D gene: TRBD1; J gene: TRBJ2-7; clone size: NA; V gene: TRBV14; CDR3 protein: CASNPRTGPYEQYF; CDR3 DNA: TGTGCCAGCAACCCTCGGACAGGGCCCTACGAGCAGTACTTC
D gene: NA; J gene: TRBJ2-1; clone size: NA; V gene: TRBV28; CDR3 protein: CASSLVEGPYNEQFF; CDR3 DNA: TGTGCCAGCAGTTTGGTGGAGGGCCCCTACAATGAGCAGTTCTTC
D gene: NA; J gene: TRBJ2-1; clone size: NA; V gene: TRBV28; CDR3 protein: CASSILGLFHEQFF; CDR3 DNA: TGTGCCAGCAGTATACTGGGCCTCTTCCATGAGCAGTTCTTC
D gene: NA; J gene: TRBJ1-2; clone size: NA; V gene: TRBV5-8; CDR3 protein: CASSLKGLAYGYTF; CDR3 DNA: TGTGCCAGCAGCTTGAAGGGGCTGGCGTATGGCTACACCTTC
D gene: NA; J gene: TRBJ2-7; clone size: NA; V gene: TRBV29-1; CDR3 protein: CSVDEVGGGGGYEQYF; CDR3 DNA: TGCAGCGTTGACGAAGTAGGGGGAGGGGGGGGATACGAGCAGTACTTC
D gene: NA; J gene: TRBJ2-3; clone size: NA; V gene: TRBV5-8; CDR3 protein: CASPSGLDFADTQYF; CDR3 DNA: TGTGCCAGCCCGTCAGGGCTCGATTTCGCAGATACGCAGTATTTT
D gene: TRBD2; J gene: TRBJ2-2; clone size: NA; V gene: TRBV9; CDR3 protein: CASSPGGDGELFF; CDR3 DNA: TGTGCCAGCAGCCCTGGGGGGGACGGGGAGCTGTTTTTT
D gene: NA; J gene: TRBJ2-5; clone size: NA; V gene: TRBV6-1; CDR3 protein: CASSEGGGQETQYF; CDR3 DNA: TGTGCCAGCAGTGAAGGAGGGGGCCAAGAGACCCAGTACTTC
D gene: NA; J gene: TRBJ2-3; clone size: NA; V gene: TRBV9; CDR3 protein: CASSVELHDTQYF; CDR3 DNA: TGTGCCAGCAGCGTAGAGCTCCACGATACGCAGTATTTT